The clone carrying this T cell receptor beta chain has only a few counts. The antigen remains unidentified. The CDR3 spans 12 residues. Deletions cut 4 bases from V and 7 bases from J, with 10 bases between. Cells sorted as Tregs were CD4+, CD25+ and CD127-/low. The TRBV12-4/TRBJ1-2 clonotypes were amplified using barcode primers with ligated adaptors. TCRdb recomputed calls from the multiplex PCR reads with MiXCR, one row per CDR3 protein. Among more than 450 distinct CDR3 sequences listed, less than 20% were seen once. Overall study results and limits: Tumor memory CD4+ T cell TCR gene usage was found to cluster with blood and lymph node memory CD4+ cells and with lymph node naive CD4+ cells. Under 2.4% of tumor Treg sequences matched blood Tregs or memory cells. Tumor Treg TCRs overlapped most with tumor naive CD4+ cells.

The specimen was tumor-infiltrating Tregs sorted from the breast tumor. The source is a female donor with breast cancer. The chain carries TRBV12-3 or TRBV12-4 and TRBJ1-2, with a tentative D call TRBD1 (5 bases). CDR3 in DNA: TGTGCCAGCAGTTCCAGGGCGACTGGCTACACCTTC. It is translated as CASSSRATGYTF.